These T cell receptor beta chains were read from a single sample in a study of cytomegalovirus exposure and HLA in healthy donors. Produced via immunoSEQ multiplex PCR; TCRdb's table is partial and in-frame only. The table lists more than 110,000 clones, 70% to 80% of them singletons. Sequencing was done on a sample of PBMCs. These receptors were taken from a male donor in good health and CMV-seronegative. Each CDR3 is given with its conserved first and last residue. D genes are given only for firm matches. The size entry is marked missing in some rows and otherwise reads once, few, many or a size class.

J | D | V | size | CDR3 | DNA
TRBJ2-2 | . | TRBV7-3 | . | CASSLLSKSANTGELFF | TGTGCCAGCAGCTTATTGTCTAAAAGCGCGAACACCGGGGAGCTGTTTTTT
TRBJ1-1 | TRBD1 | TRBV7-9 | . | CASSLGQGSTEAFF | TGTGCCAGCAGCCTGGGACAGGGAAGCACTGAAGCTTTCTTT
TRBJ2-7 | . | TRBV15 | . | CATSPSDSAYEQYF | TGTGCCACCAGCCCCTCAGACAGTGCTTACGAGCAGTACTTC
TRBJ2-5 | . | TRBV2 | . | CASSSEVGETQYF | TGTGCCAGCAGTTCGGAGGTCGGAGAGACCCAGTACTTC
TRBJ2-7 | TRBD2 | TRBV4-2 | . | CASSHAGTIYEQYF | TGTGCCAGCAGCCACGCTGGGACTATCTACGAGCAGTACTTC
TRBJ1-1 | . | TRBV4-1 | . | CASSRIQGVPEAFF | TGCGCCAGCAGCCGCATACAGGGAGTCCCTGAAGCTTTCTTT
TRBJ1-4 | . | TRBV6-5 | . | CASSYTDGDNEKLFF | TGTGCCAGCAGTTACACCGACGGAGATAATGAAAAACTGTTTTTT
TRBJ1-2 | . | TRBV19 | few | CASSTRGVVYGYTF | TGTGCCAGTAGTACCCGGGGAGTAGTCTATGGCTACACCTTC
TRBJ2-7 | TRBD1 | TRBV5-1 | . | CASSVGTGLYEQYF | TGCGCCAGCAGCGTTGGGACAGGGCTCTACGAGCAGTACTTC
TRBJ1-2 | . | TRBV28 | . | CASSSPPAGYGYTF | TGTGCCAGCAGTTCCCCGCCCGCCGGCTATGGCTACACCTTC
TRBJ1-6 | . | TRBV7-3 | . | CASSLTGGSPLHF | TGTGCCAGCAGCTTAACTGGAGGGTCACCCCTCCACTTT
TRBJ2-2 | . | TRBV19 | . | CASSMGPNGELFF | TGTGCCAGTAGTATGGGCCCTAACGGGGAGCTGTTTTTT
TRBJ2-3 | . | TRBV18 | . | CASSPVDNRGLTQYF | TGTGCCAGCTCACCGGTTGATAACAGGGGACTTACGCAGTATTTT
TRBJ1-6 | . | TRBV9 | . | CASSVGQGHNSPLHF | TGTGCCAGCAGCGTAGGGCAGGGGCATAATTCACCCCTCCACTTT
TRBJ1-4 | . | TRBV2 | . | CASSGTTQVEKLFF | TGTGCCAGCAGTGGGACAACCCAAGTAGAAAAACTGTTTTTT
TRBJ2-1 | TRBD1 | TRBV29-1 | . | CSARGSSRGKDNEQFF | TGCAGCGCGAGGGGGTCGAGCAGGGGGAAGGACAATGAGCAGTTCTTC
TRBJ2-3 | TRBD1 | TRBV18 | . | CASSEGTGVYTDTQYF | TGTGCCAGCTCAGAAGGGACAGGGGTCTACACAGATACGCAGTATTTT
TRBJ1-5 | TRBD1 | TRBV27 | . | CASSFLPTGKRFENQPQHF | TGTGCCAGCAGTTTCCTTCCGACAGGGAAGAGGTTTGAAAATCAGCCCCAGCATTTT
TRBJ2-1 | TRBD2 | TRBV5-1 | . | CASSMRTSGYNEQFF | TGCGCCAGCAGCATGAGGACTAGCGGGTACAATGAGCAGTTCTTC
TRBJ2-3 | . | TRBV5-1 | few | CASSLGAKDTQYF | TGCGCCAGCAGCTTGGGGGCAAAAGATACGCAGTATTTT
TRBJ1-4 | TRBD1 | TRBV27 | . | CASSIHRDRERTANEKLFF | TGTGCCAGCAGTATACACCGGGACAGGGAGAGAACGGCTAATGAAAAACTGTTTTTT
TRBJ2-7 | TRBD1 | TRBV6-6 | once | CASSYSTGTGVDEQYF | TGTGCCAGCAGTTACTCTACCGGGACAGGGGTTGACGAGCAGTACTTC
TRBJ1-1 | . | TRBV5-4 | . | CASSREGPRTEAFF | TGTGCCAGCAGCCGCGAGGGCCCGCGAACTGAAGCTTTCTTT
TRBJ1-3 | . | TRBV19 | . | CASSMAPLLDTIYF | TGTGCCAGTAGTATGGCCCCCCTCTTGGACACCATATATTTT
TRBJ1-1 | TRBD1 | TRBV7-3 | . | CASSLTGSGSEAFF | TGTGCCAGCAGTCTGACAGGGAGTGGTTCTGAAGCTTTCTTT
TRBJ2-7 | TRBD1 | TRBV7-2 | . | CASSWWGGQGTYEQYF | TGTGCCAGCAGCTGGTGGGGGGGACAGGGGACCTACGAGCAGTACTTC
TRBJ1-2 | . | TRBV11-2 | . | CASSLDRVTLVF | TGTGCCAGCAGCTTAGACAGGGTAACCCTGGTCTTC
TRBJ2-3 | TRBD1 | TRBV5-1 | . | CASSTRQGVDTQYF | TGCGCCAGCAGCACCAGACAGGGAGTAGATACGCAGTATTTT
TRBJ2-7 | . | TRBV28 | . | CASSPATGLWEQYF | TGTGCCAGCAGTCCTGCTACAGGGTTGTGGGAGCAGTACTTC
TRBJ1-5 | . | TRBV7-2 | . | CASSLRVGGNQPQHF | TGTGCCAGCAGCTTGAGGGTAGGTGGCAATCAGCCCCAGCATTTT
TRBJ2-5 | . | TRBV7-2 | . | CASSLLAEETQYF | TGTGCCAGCAGCTTATTAGCGGAAGAGACCCAGTACTTC
TRBJ2-5 | . | TRBV2 | . | CASTYRETQYF | TGTGCCAGCACCTACCGAGAGACCCAGTACTTC
TRBJ2-4 | TRBD1 | TRBV7-8 | . | CASSFRQGANIQYF | TGTGCCAGCAGCTTCAGACAGGGGGCGAACATTCAGTACTTC
TRBJ2-2 | TRBD2 | TRBV5-1 | . | CASSWAAGDNTGELFF | TGCGCCAGCAGCTGGGCGGCGGGGGATAACACCGGGGAGCTGTTTTTT
TRBJ2-5 | TRBD1 | TRBV5-8 | few | CASSGNRDSQETQYF | TGTGCCAGCAGCGGGAACCGGGACAGTCAAGAGACCCAGTACTTC
TRBJ1-5 | . | TRBV6-1 | . | CASSVRDTTGRPQHF | TGTGCCAGCAGTGTCCGGGACACCACGGGCCGGCCCCAGCATTTT
TRBJ2-2 | . | TRBV2 | . | CASRLELTGELFF | TGTGCCAGCCGTTTAGAGTTAACCGGGGAGCTGTTTTTT
TRBJ2-2 | . | TRBV7-9 | . | CASSRQAANTGELFF | TGTGCCAGCAGTCGACAAGCCGCGAACACCGGGGAGCTGTTTTTT
TRBJ1-1 | . | TRBV6-5 | . | CASGSGFAEAFF | TGTGCCAGCGGGTCAGGGTTCGCTGAAGCTTTCTTT
TRBJ2-3 | TRBD1 | TRBV5-4 | . | CASSLDLGQGNTDTQYF | TGTGCCAGCAGCTTGGACCTCGGACAGGGGAATACAGATACGCAGTATTTT
TRBJ2-6 | . | TRBV6-1 | . | CASSLQGAGANVLTF | TGTGCCAGCAGCCTACAGGGCGCTGGGGCCAACGTCCTGACTTTC
TRBJ1-5 | . | TRBV7-2 | . | CASSLASRGQPQHF | TGTGCCAGCAGCTTAGCGTCAAGAGGTCAGCCCCAGCATTTT
TRBJ1-6 | . | TRBV30 | . | CAWSNRDFGSPLHF | TGTGCCTGGAGTAACCGGGACTTCGGTTCACCCCTCCACTTT
TRBJ2-1 | . | TRBV28 | . | CASSSPRAGQSYNEQFF | TGTGCCAGCAGTTCCCCCAGGGCAGGGCAATCCTACAATGAGCAGTTCTTC
TRBJ2-7 | TRBD1 | TRBV11-2 | . | CASSDRDRAPYEQYF | TGTGCCAGCAGCGACCGGGACAGGGCACCCTACGAGCAGTACTTC
TRBJ1-5 | TRBD1 | TRBV6-1 | . | CASSEGWTGPNQPQHF | TGTGCCAGCAGTGAAGGCTGGACAGGGCCCAATCAGCCCCAGCATTTT